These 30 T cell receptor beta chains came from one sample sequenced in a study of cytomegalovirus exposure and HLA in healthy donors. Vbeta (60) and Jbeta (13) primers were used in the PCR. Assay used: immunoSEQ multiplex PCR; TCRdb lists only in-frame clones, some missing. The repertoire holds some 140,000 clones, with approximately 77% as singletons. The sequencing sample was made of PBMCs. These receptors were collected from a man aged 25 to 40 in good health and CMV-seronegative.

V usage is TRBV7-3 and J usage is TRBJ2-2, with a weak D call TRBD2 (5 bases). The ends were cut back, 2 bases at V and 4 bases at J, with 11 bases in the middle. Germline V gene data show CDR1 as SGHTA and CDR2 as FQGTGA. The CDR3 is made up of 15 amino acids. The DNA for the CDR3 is TGTGCCAGCAGCTTAGACTATGCGAGCACCGGGGAGCTGTTTTTT. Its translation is CASSLDYASTGELFF.

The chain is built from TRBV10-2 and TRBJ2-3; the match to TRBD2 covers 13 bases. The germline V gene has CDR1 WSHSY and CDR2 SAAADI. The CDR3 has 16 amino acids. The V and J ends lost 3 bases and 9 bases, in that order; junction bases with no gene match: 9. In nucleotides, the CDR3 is TGCGCCAGCAGTGAAACTAGCGGGAGGGCTGGTTCAACGCAGTATTTT. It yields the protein CASSETSGRAGSTQYF.

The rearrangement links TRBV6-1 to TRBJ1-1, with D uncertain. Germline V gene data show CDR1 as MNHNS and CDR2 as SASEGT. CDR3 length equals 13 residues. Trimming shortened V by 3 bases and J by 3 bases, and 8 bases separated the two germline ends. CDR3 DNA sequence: TGTGCCAGCAGTGAGGCAGCGGACACTGAAGCTTTCTTT. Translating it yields CASSEAADTEAFF.

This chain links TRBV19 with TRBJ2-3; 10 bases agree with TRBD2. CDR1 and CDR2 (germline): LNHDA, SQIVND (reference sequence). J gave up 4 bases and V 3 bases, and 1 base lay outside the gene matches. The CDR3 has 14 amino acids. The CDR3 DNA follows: TGTGCCAGTAGTATCGGGACTAGCGCAGATACGCAGTATTTT. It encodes CASSIGTSADTQYF.

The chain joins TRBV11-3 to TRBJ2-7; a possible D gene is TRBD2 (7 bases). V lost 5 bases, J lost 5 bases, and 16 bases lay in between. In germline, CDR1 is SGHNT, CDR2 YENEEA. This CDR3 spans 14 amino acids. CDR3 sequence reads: CASSPGGLLHEQYF. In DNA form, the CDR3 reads TGTGCCAGCAGCCCCGGGGGGCTACTCCACGAGCAGTACTTC.

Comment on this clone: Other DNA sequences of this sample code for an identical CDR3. CDR3 bases: TGTGCCAGTCGGACAGGGGGCAATGAGCAGTTCTTC. Its protein product is CASRTGGNEQFF. The chain carries TRBV27 and TRBJ2-1; TRBD1 aligns across 10 bases. The germline V gene encodes CDR1 MNHEY and CDR2 SMNVEV (reference sequence). The CDR3 runs to 12 residues. The trim removed 9 bases at V and 6 bases at J, leaving 2 bases unmatched.

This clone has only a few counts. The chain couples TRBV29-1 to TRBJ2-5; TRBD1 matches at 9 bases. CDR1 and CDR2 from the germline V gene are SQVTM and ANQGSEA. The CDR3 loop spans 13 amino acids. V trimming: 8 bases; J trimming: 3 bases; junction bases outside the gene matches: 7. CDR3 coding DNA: TGCAGCATCGCCGGGACAGGGAAAGAGACCCAGTACTTC. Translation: CSIAGTGKETQYF.

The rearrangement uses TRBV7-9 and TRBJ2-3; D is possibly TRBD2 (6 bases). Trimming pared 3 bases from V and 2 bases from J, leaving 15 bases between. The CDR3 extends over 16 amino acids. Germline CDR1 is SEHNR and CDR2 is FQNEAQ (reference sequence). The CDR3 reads CASSFRLDRPTDTQYF. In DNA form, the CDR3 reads TGTGCCAGCAGCTTTAGACTAGATAGACCCACAGATACGCAGTATTTT.

In DNA form, the CDR3 reads TGTGCCAGCAGTTTAAATACCAGGGGCCAGCCCCAGCATTTT. It is translated as CASSLNTRGQPQHF. This chain uses TRBV27 with TRBJ1-5, with a tentative D call TRBD1 (6 bases). The CDR3 is made up of 14 amino acids. V gave up 2 bases and J gave up 7 bases, with 12 bases separating them. CDR1 is MNHEY, CDR2 SMNVEV, per germline (reference sequence).

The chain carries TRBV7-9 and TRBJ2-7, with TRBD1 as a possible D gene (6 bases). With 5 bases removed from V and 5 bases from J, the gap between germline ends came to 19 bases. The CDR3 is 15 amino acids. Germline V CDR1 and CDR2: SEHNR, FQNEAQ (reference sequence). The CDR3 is CASSQGYTPGNEQYF. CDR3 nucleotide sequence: TGTGCCAGCAGCCAGGGGTATACGCCCGGGAACGAGCAGTACTTC.

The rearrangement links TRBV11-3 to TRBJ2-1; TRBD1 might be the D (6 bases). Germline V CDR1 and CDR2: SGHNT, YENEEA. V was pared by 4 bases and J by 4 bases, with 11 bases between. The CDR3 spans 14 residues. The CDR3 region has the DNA TGTGCCAGCAGCTCAGGACAGAGATACAATGAGCAGTTCTTC. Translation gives CASSSGQRYNEQFF.

The CDR3 spells CASSLARATPGGPHSYNEQFF. CDR3 nucleotides: TGTGCCAGCAGCTTAGCGAGGGCTACGCCGGGAGGGCCACACTCCTACAATGAGCAGTTCTTC. The chain employs TRBV7-8 and TRBJ2-1; the match to TRBD2 covers 8 bases. Losses at the gene ends were 0 bases for V and 0 bases for J; bases not matched to a gene: 16. The CDR3 runs to 21 residues. The V gene's germline CDR1 is SGHVS and CDR2 FQNEAQ.

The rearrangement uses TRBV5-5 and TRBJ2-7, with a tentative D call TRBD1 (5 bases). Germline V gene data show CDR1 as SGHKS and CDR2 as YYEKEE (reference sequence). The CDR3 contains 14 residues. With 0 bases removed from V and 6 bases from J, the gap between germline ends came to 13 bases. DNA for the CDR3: TGTGCCAGCAGCTTGGCCAGGGTGTATTCCGAGCAGTACTTC. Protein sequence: CASSLARVYSEQYF.

The CDR3 reads CASSVLAGGPGNEQFF. The DNA for the CDR3 is TGTGCCAGCAGCGTACTAGCGGGAGGGCCGGGGAATGAGCAGTTCTTC. The chain links TRBV5-4 to TRBJ2-1, with TRBD2 identical over 13 bases. The CDR3 is 16 amino acids. V shed 4 bases, J shed 7 bases, and the junction held 8 bases outside the gene matches. Germline V CDR1 and CDR2: SGHNT, YYREEE (reference sequence).

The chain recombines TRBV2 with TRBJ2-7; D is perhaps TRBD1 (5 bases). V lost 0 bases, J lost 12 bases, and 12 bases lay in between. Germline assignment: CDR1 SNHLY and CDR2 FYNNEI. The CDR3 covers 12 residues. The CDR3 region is CASSEAQGSTYF. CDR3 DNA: TGTGCCAGCAGTGAAGCGCAGGGAAGTACGTACTTC.

The CDR3 coding sequence is TGTGCCAGCAGCGTAGATGGGCAGGGTGAAAAACTGTTTTTT. Protein product: CASSVDGQGEKLFF. This chain connects TRBV9 to TRBJ1-4, with D maybe TRBD1 (5 bases). The V end was cut by 0 bases, the J end by 7 bases, with 10 bases between. The CDR3 consists of 14 residues. Germline V gene sequence: CDR1 SGDLS, CDR2 YYNGEE.

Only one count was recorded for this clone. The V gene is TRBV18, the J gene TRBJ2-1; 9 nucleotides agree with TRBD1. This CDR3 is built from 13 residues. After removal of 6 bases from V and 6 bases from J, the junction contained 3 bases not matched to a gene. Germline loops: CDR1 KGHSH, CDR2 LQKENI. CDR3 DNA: TGTGCCAGCTCCCTGGGACAGGGCAATGAGCAGTTCTTC. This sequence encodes CASSLGQGNEQFF.

The DNA for the CDR3 is TGTGCCAGCAGTGAATGGGGACTAGCGGGAGTTGCTGGTAGGGCAGATACGCAGTATTTT. Protein sequence: CASSEWGLAGVAGRADTQYF. V is TRBV6-1 and J is TRBJ2-3; 14 bases agree with TRBD2. This CDR3 is built from 20 residues. The ends lost 2 bases at V and 4 bases at J; junction bases unmatched: 14. Per the germline V gene, CDR1 is MNHNS and CDR2 is SASEGT.

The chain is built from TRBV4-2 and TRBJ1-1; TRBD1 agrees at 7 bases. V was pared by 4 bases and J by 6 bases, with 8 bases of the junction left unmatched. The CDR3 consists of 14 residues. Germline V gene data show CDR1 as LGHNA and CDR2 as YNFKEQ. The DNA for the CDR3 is TGTGCCAGCAGCCTTGGGACAGTAGAACCTGAAGCTTTCTTT. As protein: CASSLGTVEPEAFF.

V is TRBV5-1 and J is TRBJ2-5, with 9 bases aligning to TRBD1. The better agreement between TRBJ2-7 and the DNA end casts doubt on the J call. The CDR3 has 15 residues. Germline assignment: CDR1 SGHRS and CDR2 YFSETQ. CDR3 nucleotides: TGCGCCAGCAGCTGGGACACAGGGGGCCTCTACGAGCAGTACTTC. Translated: CASSWDTGGLYEQYF.

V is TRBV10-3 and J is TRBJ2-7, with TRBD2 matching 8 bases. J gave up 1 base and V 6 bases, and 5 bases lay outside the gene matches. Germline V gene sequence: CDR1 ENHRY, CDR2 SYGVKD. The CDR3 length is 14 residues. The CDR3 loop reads CAISLTSASYEQYF. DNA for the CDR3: TGTGCCATCAGCCTGACTAGCGCTTCCTACGAGCAGTACTTC.

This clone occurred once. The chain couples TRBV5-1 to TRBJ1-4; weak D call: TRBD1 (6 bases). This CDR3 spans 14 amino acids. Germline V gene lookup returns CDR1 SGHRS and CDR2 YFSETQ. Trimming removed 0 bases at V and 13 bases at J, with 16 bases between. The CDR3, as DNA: TGCGCCAGCAGCTTGGGCGACACAGGGTCGCGACTGTTTTTT. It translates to CASSLGDTGSRLFF.

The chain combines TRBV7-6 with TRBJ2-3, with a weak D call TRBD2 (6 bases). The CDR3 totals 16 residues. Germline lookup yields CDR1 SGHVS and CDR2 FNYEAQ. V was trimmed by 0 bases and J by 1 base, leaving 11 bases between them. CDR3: CASSLAPGDGTDTQYF. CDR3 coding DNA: TGTGCCAGCAGCTTAGCGCCGGGAGACGGCACAGATACGCAGTATTTT.

CDR3 sequence reads: CASSYSRQGDYEQYF. CDR3 bases: TGTGCCAGCAGTTACTCGAGGCAGGGTGACTACGAGCAGTACTTC. The chain combines TRBV6-5 with TRBJ2-7; possibly TRBD1 for D (5 bases). This CDR3 has 15 amino acids. Per germline, CDR1 MNHEY and CDR2 SVGAGI. V gave up 0 bases and J gave up 3 bases, with 12 bases separating them.

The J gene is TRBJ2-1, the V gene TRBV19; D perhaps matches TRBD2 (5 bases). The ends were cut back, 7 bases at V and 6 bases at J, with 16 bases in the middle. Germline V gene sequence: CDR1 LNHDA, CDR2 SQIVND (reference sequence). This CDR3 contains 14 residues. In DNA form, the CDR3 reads TGTGCCAGTACCTCGCCCGGGAAGGGCAATGAGCAGTTCTTC. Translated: CASTSPGKGNEQFF. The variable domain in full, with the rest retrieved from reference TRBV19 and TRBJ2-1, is DGGITQSPKYLFRKEGQNVTLSCEQNLNHDAMYWYRQDPGQGLRLIYYSQIVNDFQKGDIAEGYSVSREKKESFPLTVTSAQKNPTAFYLCASTSPGKGNEQFFGPGTRLTVL.

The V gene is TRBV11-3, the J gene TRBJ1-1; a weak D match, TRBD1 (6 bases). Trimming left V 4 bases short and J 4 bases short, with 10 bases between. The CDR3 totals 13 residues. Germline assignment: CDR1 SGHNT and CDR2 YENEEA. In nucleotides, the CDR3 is TGTGCCAGCAGCTGGACAGAGAGCACTGAAGCTTTCTTT. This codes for CASSWTESTEAFF.

CDR3 bases: TGTGCCACCTCGAGGTGGGAGGCGACCGGGGAGCTGTTTTTT. Its translation is CATSRWEATGELFF. This chain links TRBV6-5 with TRBJ2-2, with D perhaps matching TRBD2 (6 bases). Trimming left V 10 bases short and J 5 bases short, with 17 bases between. This CDR3 has 14 residues. Germline CDR1 MNHEY, CDR2 SVGAGI.

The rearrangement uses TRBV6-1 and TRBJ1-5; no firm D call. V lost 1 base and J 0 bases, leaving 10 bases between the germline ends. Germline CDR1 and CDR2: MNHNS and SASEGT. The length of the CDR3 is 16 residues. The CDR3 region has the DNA TGTGCCAGCAGTGAAGGGCTGACAAATAGCAATCAGCCCCAGCATTTT. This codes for CASSEGLTNSNQPQHF.

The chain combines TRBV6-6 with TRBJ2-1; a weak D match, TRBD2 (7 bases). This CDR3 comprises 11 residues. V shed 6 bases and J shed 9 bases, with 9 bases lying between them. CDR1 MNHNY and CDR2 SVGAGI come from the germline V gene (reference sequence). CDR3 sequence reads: CASRGGGEQFF. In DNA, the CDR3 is TGTGCCAGCAGGGGAGGGGGTGAGCAGTTCTTC.

As DNA, the CDR3 is TGTGCCAGCAGCTTGGGCCCCCCGGCACCAGGGGAGACCCAGTACTTC. This encodes CASSLGPPAPGETQYF. This sequence joins TRBV5-4 and TRBJ2-5, with a weak D call TRBD1 (5 bases). With 0 bases removed from V and 5 bases from J, the gap between germline ends came to 17 bases. The CDR3 length is 16 residues. Germline V lookup: CDR1 SGHNT, CDR2 YYREEE (reference sequence).